One sample yielded the 4 T cell receptor beta chains listed below, sequenced in a study of PD-1 blockade in classical Hodgkin lymphoma. Time point here: cycle 4 day 1 (C4D1), after more than five weeks of nivolumab. Each and every patient relapsed after autologous stem cell transplantation, and patients got differing brentuximab vedotin exposure. Out of thawed PBMCs, magnetic negative selection purified CD4+ T cells. The assay was immunoSEQ multiplex PCR, and TCRdb's table has in-frame clones only and misses some. The sample has 25,000 to 30,000 clones; more than 85% are singletons. The sample consisted of CD4+ T cells from blood, taken before the fourth cycle of nivolumab. Source of these receptors: a human donor with classical Hodgkin lymphoma.

The chain recombines TRBV10-2 with TRBJ2-7; 11 bases fit TRBD1. The J segment lost 1 base and the V segment lost 0 bases, leaving 5 bases of the junction unmatched. CDR3 length: 17 residues. CDR1 is WSHSY and CDR2 is SAAADI in the germline V gene. CDR3: CASSESFGTGGSYEQYF. CDR3 bases: TGCGCCAGCAGTGAGTCCTTCGGGACAGGGGGTTCCTACGAGCAGTACTTC.

The V and J genes are TRBV5-1 and TRBJ2-1; 7 positions match TRBD2. The V segment lost 0 bases and the J segment 2 bases; nucleotides outside the gene matches: 2. Germline V gene sequence: CDR1 SGHRS, CDR2 YFSETQ. CDR3 length: 15 residues. The CDR3 DNA sequence: TGCGCCAGCAGCTTGGGACTAGCCCCCTACAATGAGCAGTTCTTC. Its translation: CASSLGLAPYNEQFF.

CDR3 region: CASRTGTNYGYTF. The DNA of the CDR3 is TGTGCCAGTAGGACCGGGACAAATTATGGCTACACCTTC. This chain links TRBV19 with TRBJ1-2, with a tentative D call TRBD1 (6 bases). The CDR3 spans 13 residues. The germline V and J ends were trimmed by 6 bases and 5 bases, with 13 bases remaining between them. Germline V gene data show CDR1 as LNHDA and CDR2 as SQIVND (reference sequence).

V is TRBV5-1 and J is TRBJ2-2, with D perhaps given as TRBD1 or TRBD2 (5 bases each). This CDR3 region has 16 residues. Germline V gives CDR1 SGHRS, CDR2 YFSETQ. Trimming shortened V by 7 bases and J by 4 bases, and 20 bases separated the two germline ends. CDR3 in amino acids: CASGLTTSGATGELFF. DNA of the CDR3: TGCGCCAGCGGCCTCACTACCTCCGGGGCCACCGGGGAGCTGTTTTTT. The variable domain in full, completed from reference TRBV5-1 and TRBJ2-2, reads KAGVTQTPRYLIKTRGQQVTLSCSPISGHRSVSWYQQTPGQGLQFLFEYFSETQRNKGNFPGRFSGRQFSNSRSEMNVSTLELGDSALYLCASGLTTSGATGELFFGEGSRLTVL.